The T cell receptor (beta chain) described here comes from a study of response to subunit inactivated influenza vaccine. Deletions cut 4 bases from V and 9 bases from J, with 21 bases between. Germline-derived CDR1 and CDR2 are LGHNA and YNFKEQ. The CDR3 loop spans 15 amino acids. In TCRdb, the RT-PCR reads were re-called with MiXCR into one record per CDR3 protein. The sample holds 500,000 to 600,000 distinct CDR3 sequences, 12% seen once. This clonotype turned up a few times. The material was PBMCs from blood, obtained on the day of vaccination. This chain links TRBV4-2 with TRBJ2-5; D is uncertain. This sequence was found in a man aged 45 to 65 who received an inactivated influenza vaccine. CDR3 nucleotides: TGTGCCAGCAGCCGCCAGTCTAGTAGCCCTAGGGCCCAGTACTTC. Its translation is CASSRQSSSPRAQYF.